The 9 T cell receptor beta chains below all came from one sample that was sequenced in a study of breast tumors, draining lymph nodes, adjacent tissues. Breast cancer patients provided tissue from their axillary draining lymph nodes. From the multiplex PCR reads, TCRdb called clonotypes with MiXCR, one entry per CDR3 protein. The sample shows about 230,000 distinct CDR3 sequences, about 30% of them seen only once. Sequences were obtained from axillary lymph node tissue. The receptors come from a female donor with breast cancer. Some clones in this sample may be carry-over from other donors' samples.

Ten or more counts support this clonotype. The V call is TRBV20-1, the J call TRBJ2-1, with 9 bases lining up with TRBD2. J was trimmed by 8 bases and V by 3 bases; bases with no gene match: 8. This CDR3 comprises 14 residues. The germline CDR1 and CDR2 sequences are DFQATT and SNEGSKA (reference sequence). The CDR3 sequence: CSASGSGRPHEQFF. The CDR3 region has the DNA TGCAGTGCTAGCGGAAGCGGGAGGCCTCATGAGCAGTTCTTC.

This clonotype has at least ten counts. The CDR3, as DNA: TGTGCCAGCAGCAGACAGGGGGGTTATAATTCACCCCTCCACTTT. It is translated as CASSRQGGYNSPLHF. The chain uses TRBV11-1 and TRBJ1-6; TRBD1 matches at 9 bases. V trimming: 5 bases; J trimming: 4 bases; junction bases outside the gene matches: 3. The CDR3 contains 15 residues. Germline lookup yields CDR1 SGHAT and CDR2 FQDESV (reference sequence).

This clonotype has at least ten counts. The J gene is TRBJ2-1, the V gene TRBV11-2; 12 nucleotides align to TRBD2. This CDR3 region has 15 residues. V was pared by 5 bases and J by 5 bases, with 4 bases of the junction left unmatched. Germline V gives CDR1 SGHAT, CDR2 FQNNGV. This CDR3 is CASSPRTSGNNEQFF. The DNA for the CDR3 is TGTGCCAGCAGCCCCCGGACTAGCGGGAACAATGAGCAGTTCTTC.

This clonotype was observed many times. The chain carries TRBV6-5 and TRBJ1-6, with D tentatively TRBD1 (5 bases). Trimming took off 5 bases at V and 11 bases at J, with 19 bases between the two ends. The CDR3 spans 15 residues. CDR1 and CDR2 from the germline V gene are MNHEY and SVGAGI. CDR3 bases: TGTGCCAGCAGTCACGCCGTTGGGCCACAGGCACCCCTCCACTTT. Its translation is CASSHAVGPQAPLHF.

On this clonotype itself: With a much larger clone just one base away, this may be a read error. The J gene is TRBJ2-5, the V gene TRBV11-2, with D possibly being TRBD1 or TRBD2 (7 bases each). This CDR3 is built from 17 residues. Germline CDR1 and CDR2: SGHAT and FQNNGV. The V gene lost 5 bases and the J gene lost 5 bases, with 24 bases spanning the gap. CDR3 protein: CASSLLGQARGGETQYF. CDR3 DNA: TGTGCCAGCAGCCTACTCGGACAGGCCCGGGGAGGGGAGACCCAGTACTTC.

This clonotype was observed many times. The chain's CDR3 is CSASKREPYEQYF. The CDR3 nucleotides read TGCAGTGCTAGTAAGCGGGAGCCTTACGAGCAGTACTTC. The chain joins TRBV20-1 to TRBJ2-7; 8 nucleotides match TRBD2. The germline CDR1 and CDR2 sequences are DFQATT and SNEGSKA (reference sequence). The CDR3 length is 13 residues. The V and J ends lost 3 bases and 4 bases, in that order; junction bases with no gene match: 5.

Details on this clonotype: No DNA is shown, since the ends of the CDR3 on it are uncertain; the CDR3 is the one TCRdb lists. CDR3 protein: CASSPSVRAYNEQFF. V usage is TRBV7-6 and J usage is TRBJ2-1. The CDR3 has 15 amino acids, counting both end residues. The germline V gene has CDR1 SGHVS and CDR2 FNYEAQ.

This clonotype showed up many times. The V and J genes are TRBV4-3 and TRBJ2-1; TRBD2 aligns across 10 bases. The CDR3 totals 16 residues. Germline loops: CDR1 LGHNA, CDR2 YSLEER. Germline trimming cut 4 bases from V and 6 bases from J; bases unmatched to any gene: 9. The CDR3 reads CASSPQSGRGGNEQFF. The CDR3 coding sequence is TGCGCCAGCAGCCCGCAAAGCGGGAGGGGAGGCAATGAGCAGTTCTTC.

This clonotype was recorded many times. The chain combines TRBV20-1 with TRBJ2-1; tentatively, D is TRBD2 (5 bases). CDR1 DFQATT and CDR2 SNEGSKA come from the germline V gene (reference sequence). Trimming cost V 1 base and J 3 bases, with 10 bases left between them. The CDR3 has 14 residues. CDR3 DNA sequence: TGCAGTGCTAGAGTAAGCGGCAACTACAATGAGCAGTTCTTC. Amino acids: CSARVSGNYNEQFF.